The clone carrying this TCR beta chain was picked up one time. These data originate in a study of blood T cell repertoires in COVID-19. The wider study: The United States, Italy and Spain supplied acute and convalescent COVID-19 samples.

V lost 2 bases to trimming and J lost 1 base, with 5 bases between them. The CDR3 contains 13 residues. From germline, CDR1 is MNHEY and CDR2 SVGEGT. TCRdb keeps only in-frame clones here, not all; method: immunoSEQ multiplex PCR. The sample comprises 80,000 or so clones, approximately 85% of which are singletons, and more than 9.5% rests with the top ten. This sequence was found in a man aged 50-59 years with COVID-19, enrolled during active disease. The sequencing input was peripheral blood. The gene calls are TRBV6-2 or TRBV6-3 and TRBJ1-1; D uncertain. The CDR3 spells CASSYGGNTEAFF. The CDR3 bases are TGTGCCAGCAGTTACGGCGGGAACACTGAAGCTTTCTTT.